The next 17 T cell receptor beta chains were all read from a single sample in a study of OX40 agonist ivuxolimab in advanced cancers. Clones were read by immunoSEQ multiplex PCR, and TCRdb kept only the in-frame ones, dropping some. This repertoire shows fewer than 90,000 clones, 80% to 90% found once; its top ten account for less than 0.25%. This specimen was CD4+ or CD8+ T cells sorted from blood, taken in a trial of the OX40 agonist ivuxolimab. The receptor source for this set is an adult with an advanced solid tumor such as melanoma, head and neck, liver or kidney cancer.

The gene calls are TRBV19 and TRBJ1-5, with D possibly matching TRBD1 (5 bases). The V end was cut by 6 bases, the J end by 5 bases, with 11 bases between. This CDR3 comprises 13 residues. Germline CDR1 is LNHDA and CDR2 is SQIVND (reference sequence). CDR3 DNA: TGTGCCAGTAGCCCCGGGACTTATCAGCCCCAGCATTTT. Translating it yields CASSPGTYQPQHF.

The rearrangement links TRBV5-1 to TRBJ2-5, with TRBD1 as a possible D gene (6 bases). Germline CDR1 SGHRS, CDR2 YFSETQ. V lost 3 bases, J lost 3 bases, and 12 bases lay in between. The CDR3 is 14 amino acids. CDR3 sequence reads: CASSSDSGEETQYF. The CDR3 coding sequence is TGCGCCAGCAGCTCGGACAGCGGTGAAGAGACCCAGTACTTC. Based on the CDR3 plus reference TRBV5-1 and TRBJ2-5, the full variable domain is KAGVTQTPRYLIKTRGQQVTLSCSPISGHRSVSWYQQTPGQGLQFLFEYFSETQRNKGNFPGRFSGRQFSNSRSEMNVSTLELGDSALYLCASSSDSGEETQYFGPGTRLLVL.

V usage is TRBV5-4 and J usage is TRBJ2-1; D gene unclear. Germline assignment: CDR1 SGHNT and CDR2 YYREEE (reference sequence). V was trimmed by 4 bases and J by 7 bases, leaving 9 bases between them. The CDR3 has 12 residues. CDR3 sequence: CASSLQGNEQFF. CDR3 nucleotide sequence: TGTGCCAGCAGCCTTCAAGGGAATGAGCAGTTCTTC.

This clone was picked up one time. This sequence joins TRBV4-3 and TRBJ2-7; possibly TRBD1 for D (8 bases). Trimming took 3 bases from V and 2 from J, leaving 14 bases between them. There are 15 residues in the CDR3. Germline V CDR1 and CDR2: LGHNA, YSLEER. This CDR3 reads CASSQTTGGAYEQYF. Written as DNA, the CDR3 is TGCGCCAGCAGCCAGACCACAGGGGGGGCCTACGAGCAGTACTTC.

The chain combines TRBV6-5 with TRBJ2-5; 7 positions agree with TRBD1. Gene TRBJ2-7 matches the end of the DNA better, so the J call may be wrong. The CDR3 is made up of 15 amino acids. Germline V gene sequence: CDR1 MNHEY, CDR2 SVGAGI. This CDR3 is CASSYSGTELYEQYF. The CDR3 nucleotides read TGTGCCAGCAGTTACTCGGGGACAGAACTCTACGAGCAGTACTTC.

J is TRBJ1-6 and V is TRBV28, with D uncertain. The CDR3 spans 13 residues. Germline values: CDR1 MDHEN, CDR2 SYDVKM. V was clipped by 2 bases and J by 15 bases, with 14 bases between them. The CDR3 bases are TGTGCCAGCAGTTTACCGGACGGGTTGAACCTCCACTTT. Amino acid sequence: CASSLPDGLNLHF.

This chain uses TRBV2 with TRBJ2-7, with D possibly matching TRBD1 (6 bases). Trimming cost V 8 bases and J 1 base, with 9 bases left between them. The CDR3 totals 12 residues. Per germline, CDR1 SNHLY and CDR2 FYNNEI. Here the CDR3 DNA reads TGTGCCAGCGAAGGACAGTCCTACGAGCAGTACTTC. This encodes CASEGQSYEQYF.

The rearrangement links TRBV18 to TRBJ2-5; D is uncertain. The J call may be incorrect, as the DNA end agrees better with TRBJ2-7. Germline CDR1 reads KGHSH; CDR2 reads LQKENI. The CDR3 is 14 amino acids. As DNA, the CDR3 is TGTGCCAGCTCACCTATAAGAGACTCCTACGAGCAGTACTTC. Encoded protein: CASSPIRDSYEQYF.

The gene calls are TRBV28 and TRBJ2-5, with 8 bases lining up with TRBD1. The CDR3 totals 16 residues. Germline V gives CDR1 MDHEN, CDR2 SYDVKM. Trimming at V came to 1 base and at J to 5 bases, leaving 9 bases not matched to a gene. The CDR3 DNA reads TGTGCCAGCAGTTTATATCGACAGGGGTGGCGGGAGACCCAGTACTTC. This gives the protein CASSLYRQGWRETQYF.

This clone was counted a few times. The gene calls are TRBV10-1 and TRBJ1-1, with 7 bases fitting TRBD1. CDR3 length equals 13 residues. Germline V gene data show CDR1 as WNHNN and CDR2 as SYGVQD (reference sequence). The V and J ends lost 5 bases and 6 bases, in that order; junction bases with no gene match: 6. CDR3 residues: CASSTGAGAEAFF. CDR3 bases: TGCGCCAGCAGTACAGGGGCCGGGGCTGAAGCTTTCTTT.

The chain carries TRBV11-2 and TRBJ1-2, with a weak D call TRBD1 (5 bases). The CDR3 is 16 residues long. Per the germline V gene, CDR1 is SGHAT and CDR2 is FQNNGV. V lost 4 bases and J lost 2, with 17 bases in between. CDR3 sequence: CASSSWGGAGNYGYTF. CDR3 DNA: TGTGCCAGCAGCTCCTGGGGCGGGGCGGGAAACTATGGCTACACCTTC.

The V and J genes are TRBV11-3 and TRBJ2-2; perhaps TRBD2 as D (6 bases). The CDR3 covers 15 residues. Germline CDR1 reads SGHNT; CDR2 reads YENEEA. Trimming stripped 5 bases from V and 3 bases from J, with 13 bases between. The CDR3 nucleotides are TGTGCCAGCAGCCGACCGGACTACTACACCGGGGAGCTGTTTTTT. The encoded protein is CASSRPDYYTGELFF.

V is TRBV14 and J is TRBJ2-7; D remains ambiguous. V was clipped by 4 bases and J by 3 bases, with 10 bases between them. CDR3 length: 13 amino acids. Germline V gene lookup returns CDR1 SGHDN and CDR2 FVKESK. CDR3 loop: CASSRMRNYEQYF. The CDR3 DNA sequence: TGTGCCAGCAGCCGGATGAGGAACTACGAGCAGTACTTC.

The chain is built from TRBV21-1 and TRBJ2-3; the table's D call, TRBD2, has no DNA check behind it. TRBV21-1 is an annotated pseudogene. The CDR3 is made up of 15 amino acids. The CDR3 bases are TGTGCCAGCAACCACCAGGGACTACACACAGATACGCAGTATTTT. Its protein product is CASNHQGLHTDTQYF.

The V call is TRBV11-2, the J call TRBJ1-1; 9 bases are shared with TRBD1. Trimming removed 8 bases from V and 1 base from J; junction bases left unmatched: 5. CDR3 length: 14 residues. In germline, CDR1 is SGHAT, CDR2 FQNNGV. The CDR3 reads CASRRQGGNTEAFF. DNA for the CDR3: TGTGCCAGCCGCCGACAGGGGGGGAACACTGAAGCTTTCTTT. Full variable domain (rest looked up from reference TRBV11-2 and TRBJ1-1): EAGVAQSPRYKIIEKRQSVAFWCNPISGHATLYWYQQILGQGPKLLIQFQNNGVVDDSQLPKDRFSAERLKGVDSTLKIQPAKLEDSAVYLCASRRQGGNTEAFFGQGTRLTVV.

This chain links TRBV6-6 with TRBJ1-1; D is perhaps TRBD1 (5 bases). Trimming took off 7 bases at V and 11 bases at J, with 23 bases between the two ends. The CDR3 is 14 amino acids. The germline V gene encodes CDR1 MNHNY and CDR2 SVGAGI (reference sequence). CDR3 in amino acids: CASNNRGTLEDAFF. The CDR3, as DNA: TGTGCCAGCAACAACCGGGGCACGCTGGAGGATGCTTTCTTT.

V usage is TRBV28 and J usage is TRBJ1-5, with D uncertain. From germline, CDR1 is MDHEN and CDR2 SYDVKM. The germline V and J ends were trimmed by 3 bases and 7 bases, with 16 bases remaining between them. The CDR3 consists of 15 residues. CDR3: CASSFRPGLYQPQHF. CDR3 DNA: TGTGCCAGCAGTTTTCGTCCTGGTTTATACCAGCCCCAGCATTTT. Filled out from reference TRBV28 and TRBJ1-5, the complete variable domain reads DVKVTQSSRYLVKRTGEKVFLECVQDMDHENMFWYRQDPGLGLRLIYFSYDVKMKEKGDIPEGYSVSREKKERFSLILESASTNQTSMYLCASSFRPGLYQPQHFGDGTRLSIL.